This TCR beta chain was captured by sequencing in a study of blood T cell repertoires in COVID-19. Trimming cost V 2 bases and J 10 bases; bases outside gene matches: 11. Germline V gene sequence: CDR1 LNHDA, CDR2 SQIVND (reference sequence). The CDR3 runs 15 residues. Assay: immunoSEQ multiplex PCR; the TCRdb copy retains only in-frame clones and omits some. The repertoire consists of a few hundred thousand clones, with 84% occurring once and the leading ten covering approximately 6.8%. The gene calls are TRBV19 and TRBJ2-1, with 7 bases matching TRBD2. This sequence originates from a woman between 35 and 50 years old who had recovered from COVID-19. The specimen sequenced was PBMCs or T cells enriched from blood (not recorded which). The CDR3 sequence is CASSIRRESGEEQFF. The CDR3 nucleotides read TGTGCCAGTAGTATAAGGCGGGAGTCGGGGGAGGAGCAGTTCTTC.